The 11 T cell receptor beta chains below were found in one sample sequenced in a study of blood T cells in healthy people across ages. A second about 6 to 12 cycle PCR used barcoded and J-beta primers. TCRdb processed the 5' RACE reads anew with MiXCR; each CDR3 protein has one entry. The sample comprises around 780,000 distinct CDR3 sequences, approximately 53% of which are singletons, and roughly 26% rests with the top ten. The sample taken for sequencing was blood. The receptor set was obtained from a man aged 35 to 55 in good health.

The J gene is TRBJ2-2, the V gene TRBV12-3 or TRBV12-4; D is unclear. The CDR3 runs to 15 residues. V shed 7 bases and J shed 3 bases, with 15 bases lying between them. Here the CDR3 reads CASTLGLGYTGELFF. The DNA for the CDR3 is TGTGCCAGCACCCTCGGTTTGGGGTACACCGGGGAGCTGTTTTTT.

CDR3 residues: CASSPGVATQYF. The CDR3 nucleotides read TGTGCCAGCAGCCCCGGCGTGGCGACCCAGTACTTC. The genes are TRBV12-3 or TRBV12-4 and TRBJ2-4; the D is unclear. The DNA end favors TRBJ2-5, so the J call may be wrong. This CDR3 comprises 12 residues.

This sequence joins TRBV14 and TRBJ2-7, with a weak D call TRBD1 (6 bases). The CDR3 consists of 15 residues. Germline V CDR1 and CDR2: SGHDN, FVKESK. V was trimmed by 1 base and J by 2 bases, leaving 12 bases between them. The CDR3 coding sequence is TGTGCCAGCAGCCAAGGGCAGGGGAGAGCCTACGAGCAGTACTTC. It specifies CASSQGQGRAYEQYF.

The CDR3 nucleotides are TGTGCCAGCAGTGACACTAGCGGGGGTTACAATGAGCAGTTCTTC. The encoded protein is CASSDTSGGYNEQFF. The chain carries TRBV2 and TRBJ2-1; TRBD2 aligns across 11 bases. This CDR3 comprises 15 residues. Germline CDR1 and CDR2: SNHLY and FYNNEI. Trimming at V came to 3 bases and at J to 4 bases, leaving 2 bases not matched to a gene.

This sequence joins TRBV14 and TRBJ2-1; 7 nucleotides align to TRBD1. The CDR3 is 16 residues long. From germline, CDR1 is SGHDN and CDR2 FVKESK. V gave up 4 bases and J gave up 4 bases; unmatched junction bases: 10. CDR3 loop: CASSPHGTASYNEQFF. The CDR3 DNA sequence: TGTGCCAGCAGCCCCCATGGGACAGCCTCTTACAATGAGCAGTTCTTC. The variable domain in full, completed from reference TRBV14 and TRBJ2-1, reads EAGVTQFPSHSVIEKGQTVTLRCDPISGHDNLYWYRRVMGKEIKFLLHFVKESKQDESGMPNNRFLAERTGGTYSTLKVQPAELEDSGVYFCASSPHGTASYNEQFFGPGTRLTVL.

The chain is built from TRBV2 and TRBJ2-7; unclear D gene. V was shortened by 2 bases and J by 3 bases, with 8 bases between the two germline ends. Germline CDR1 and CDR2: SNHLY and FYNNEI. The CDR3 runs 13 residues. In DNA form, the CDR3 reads TGTGCCAGCAGTGAACCGGCCAACTACGAGCAGTACTTC. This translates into CASSEPANYEQYF.

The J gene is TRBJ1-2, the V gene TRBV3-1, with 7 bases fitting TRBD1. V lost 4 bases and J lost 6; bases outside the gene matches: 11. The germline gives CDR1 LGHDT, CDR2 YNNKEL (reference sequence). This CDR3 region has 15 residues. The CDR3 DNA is TGTGCCAGCAGCCCCGAGACAGGGCACCCCGATGGCTACACCTTC. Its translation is CASSPETGHPDGYTF.

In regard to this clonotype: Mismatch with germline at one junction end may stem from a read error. Here the CDR3 DNA reads TGTACCACCAGCAACCGCAAGGGGGTAAAAGAGACCCAGTACTTC. Its protein is CTTSNRKGVKETQYF. The chain uses TRBV15 and TRBJ2-5; the D gene is possibly TRBD1 (6 bases). CDR1 is LNHNV and CDR2 is YYDKDF in the germline V gene (reference sequence). The CDR3 length is 15 residues.

CDR3 residues: CATGQYTGELFF. In DNA form, the CDR3 reads TGTGCCACGGGACAGTACACCGGGGAGCTGTTTTTT. The chain joins TRBV24-1 to TRBJ2-2, with 7 bases identical to TRBD1. The CDR3 extends over 12 amino acids. CDR1 is KGHDR, CDR2 SFDVKD, per germline. J lost 3 bases, V lost 10 bases, and 1 base had no gene match.

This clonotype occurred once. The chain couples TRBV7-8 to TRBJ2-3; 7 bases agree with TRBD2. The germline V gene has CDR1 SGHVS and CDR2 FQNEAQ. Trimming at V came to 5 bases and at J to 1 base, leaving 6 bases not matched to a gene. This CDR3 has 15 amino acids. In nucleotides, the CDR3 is TGTGCCAGCAGCCCTCCGGGAGGCGGCACAGATACGCAGTATTTT. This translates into CASSPPGGGTDTQYF.

CDR3 region: CASSKGGLSYTF. DNA for the CDR3: TGTGCCAGCAGCAAGGGGGGGTTGAGCTACACCTTC. This sequence joins TRBV21-1 and TRBJ1-2; TRBD1, the table's D call, lacks a check against the DNA. TRBV21-1 is classified as a pseudogene. This CDR3 has 12 residues.